The subject of this entry is one T cell receptor beta chain. As yet, its antigen is unknown. These data belong to a study of CD8 T cells in ankylosing spondylitis. One entry per CDR3 protein results from TCRdb running MiXCR on the 5' RACE reads. This sample has some 220,000 distinct CDR3 sequences, with roughly 6.6% found just once. Broader study findings: Roughly eight highly homologous variants made up a TCR beta motif that seemed to typify ankylosing spondylitis blood. Reports say disease-linked clones showed up significantly more in matched ankylosing spondylitis synovial fluid.

Germline CDR1 and CDR2: LGHNA and YSLEER. Trimming took 1 base from V and 4 from J; bases not matched to a gene: 6. The CDR3 runs 15 residues. The TCR was taken from a male donor with ankylosing spondylitis. The sequenced material came from blood, either unsorted or a sorted T cell fraction (not recorded which). The genes are TRBV4-3 and TRBJ1-2, with TRBD1 matching 7 bases. CDR3 DNA sequence: TGCGCCAGCAGCCAAGGGGACAGATCGTTCTATGGCTACACCTTC. Protein: CASSQGDRSFYGYTF.